One sample yielded the 18 T cell receptor beta chains listed below, sequenced in a study of shared clonotypes between healthy human individuals. Some clones are missing from TCRdb's copy, which holds only in-frame ones; the method was immunoSEQ multiplex PCR. The sample consists of millions of clones, approximately 93% of them appearing once. Sample: naive CD4+ T cells from PBMCs. The subset was: CD45RA+ positively selected. The receptors come from a man aged 18 to 29 in good health. Some clones in this sample may be carry-over from other donors' samples.

The chain has TRBV25-1 and TRBJ1-2, with 9 bases that match TRBD1. The CDR3 is made up of 13 amino acids. Germline lookup yields CDR1 MGHDK and CDR2 SYGVNS. Trimming cost V 6 bases and J 4 bases; bases outside gene matches: 3. The CDR3 DNA sequence: TGTGCCAGCAGGGGGACAGGGTCCTATGGCTACACCTTC. Encoded protein: CASRGTGSYGYTF.

As for this clone: Additional DNA sequences in this sample encode the identical CDR3. The chain links TRBV5-1 to TRBJ1-4, with TRBD1 identical over 12 bases. CDR1 is SGHRS and CDR2 is YFSETQ in the germline V gene. This CDR3 spans 15 amino acids. Trimming removed 0 bases from V and 8 bases from J; junction bases left unmatched: 2. The CDR3 is CASSLVGTGGEKLFF. CDR3 DNA sequence: TGCGCCAGCAGCTTGGTAGGGACAGGGGGCGAAAAACTGTTTTTT. Together with reference TRBV5-1 and TRBJ1-4, the CDR3 gives the full variable domain: KAGVTQTPRYLIKTRGQQVTLSCSPISGHRSVSWYQQTPGQGLQFLFEYFSETQRNKGNFPGRFSGRQFSNSRSEMNVSTLELGDSALYLCASSLVGTGGEKLFFGSGTQLSVL.

The chain is built from TRBV4-3 and TRBJ2-1; D could derive from TRBD1 or TRBD2 (5 bases each). Trimming stripped 3 bases from V and 5 bases from J, with 11 bases between. Germline V gene data show CDR1 as LGHNA and CDR2 as YSLEER. The CDR3 is 14 amino acids. This CDR3 is CASSQTVGHNEQFF. The CDR3 nucleotides read TGCGCCAGCAGCCAGACCGTGGGACACAATGAGCAGTTCTTC.

A remark on this clone: This may come from a read error, since a much larger clone is one base off. The chain uses TRBV7-3 and TRBJ2-7; no reliable D call. Looked up from germline, CDR1 is SGHTA and CDR2 is FQGTGA. Trimming left V 0 bases short and J 3 bases short, with 0 bases between. This CDR3 has 11 amino acids. Here the CDR3 reads CASSLTYEQYF. In DNA form, the CDR3 reads TGTGCCAGCAGCTTAACCTACGAGCAGTACTTC.

This clone has a single count. Other DNA sequences within the sample encode an identical CDR3. V is TRBV18 and J is TRBJ1-5; D uncertain. Germline V gene lookup returns CDR1 KGHSH and CDR2 LQKENI. The V gene lost 3 bases and the J gene lost 2 bases, with 8 bases spanning the gap. The CDR3 has 14 amino acids. This chain's CDR3 is CASSPGGGNQPQHF. The CDR3 region has the DNA TGTGCCAGCTCACCGGGCGGGGGCAATCAGCCCCAGCATTTT.

The rearrangement joins TRBV5-1 to TRBJ1-6, with D unclear. Between the trimmed V and J ends, which lost 2 bases and 8 bases, there was a span of 14 bases. The CDR3 has 15 amino acids. Germline assignment: CDR1 SGHRS and CDR2 YFSETQ. In DNA, the CDR3 is TGCGCCAGCAGCTTTACCAGCCCTAGGGATTCACCCCTCCACTTT. Translated, it gives CASSFTSPRDSPLHF.

The rearrangement links TRBV28 to TRBJ1-5; TRBD1 matches 7 bases. With 8 bases clipped from V and 0 bases from J, the junction kept 4 bases outside the gene matches. Per germline, CDR1 MDHEN and CDR2 SYDVKM. The CDR3 runs 14 residues. The CDR3 reads CASVRDSSNQPQHF. The DNA for the CDR3 is TGTGCCAGCGTCCGGGACAGTAGCAATCAGCCCCAGCATTTT.

This chain connects TRBV7-9 to TRBJ2-1; no clear D. In germline, CDR1 is SEHNR, CDR2 FQNEAQ (reference sequence). CDR3 length equals 11 residues. V lost 5 bases to trimming and J lost 8 bases, with 7 bases between them. CDR3 region: CASSMTDEQFF. CDR3 sequence (DNA): TGTGCCAGCAGCATGACCGATGAGCAGTTCTTC.

The chain has TRBV7-3 and TRBJ1-2; D is possibly TRBD1 (5 bases). The CDR3 covers 15 residues. Germline V gene data show CDR1 as SGHTA and CDR2 as FQGTGA. The germline V and J ends were trimmed by 2 bases and 0 bases, with 10 bases remaining between them. This CDR3 is CASSLEGEANYGYTF. The CDR3 region has the DNA TGTGCCAGCAGCTTAGAAGGGGAAGCTAACTATGGCTACACCTTC.

J is TRBJ2-3 and V is TRBV18; TRBD2 is a possible D gene (5 bases). CDR3 length: 15 amino acids. The V and J ends lost 0 bases and 1 base respectively, with 8 bases between them. Germline lookup yields CDR1 KGHSH and CDR2 LQKENI. CDR3 DNA: TGTGCCAGCTCACCACCCGATAGCGGCACAGATACGCAGTATTTT. Translation: CASSPPDSGTDTQYF.

The chain carries TRBV18 and TRBJ2-7, with 14 positions matching TRBD2. This CDR3 spans 16 amino acids. Germline CDR1 reads KGHSH; CDR2 reads LQKENI. After removal of 3 bases from V and 3 bases from J, the junction contained 4 bases not matched to a gene. CDR3 loop: CASSPLGLAGGYEQYF. The CDR3 nucleotides read TGTGCCAGCTCACCGCTTGGACTAGCGGGAGGCTACGAGCAGTACTTC.

J is TRBJ2-7 and V is TRBV10-1, with a possible D match to TRBD1 (5 bases). CDR3 length: 15 residues. Germline assignment: CDR1 WNHNN and CDR2 SYGVQD (reference sequence). Trimming took off 4 bases at V and 6 bases at J, with 19 bases between the two ends. The CDR3 region is CASSGTTARAAEQYF. Here the CDR3 DNA reads TGCGCCAGCAGTGGAACGACAGCCCGGGCAGCCGAGCAGTACTTC.

The chain uses TRBV14 and TRBJ2-7, with D hard to call. Trimming left V 4 bases short and J 1 base short, with 11 bases between. The length of the CDR3 is 14 residues. Germline CDR1 reads SGHDN; CDR2 reads FVKESK. The DNA for the CDR3 is TGTGCCAGCAGCCCTATAACAGAGTCCTACGAGCAGTACTTC. It yields the protein CASSPITESYEQYF.

The rearrangement uses TRBV5-1 and TRBJ2-3; 10 nucleotides match TRBD2. CDR1 SGHRS and CDR2 YFSETQ come from the germline V gene. The CDR3 sequence is 18 residues long. The junction had 7 bases not matched to a gene; V was cut back by 0 bases and J by 0 bases. The CDR3 sequence is CASSLVASGSISTDTQYF. The DNA for the CDR3 is TGCGCCAGCAGCTTGGTTGCTAGCGGGAGTATTAGCACAGATACGCAGTATTTT.

The CDR3 spells CASSFASYGYTF. The CDR3, as DNA: TGTGCCAGCAGCTTCGCGAGCTATGGCTACACCTTC. The V and J genes are TRBV5-4 and TRBJ1-2; D is uncertain. Trimming pared 2 bases from V and 4 bases from J, leaving 6 bases between. The CDR3 length is 12 residues. Germline V CDR1 and CDR2: SGHNT, YYREEE (reference sequence).

CDR3 protein: CASSVRTGIDEQFF. CDR3 DNA: TGTGCCAGCAGCGTAAGGACAGGGATTGATGAGCAGTTCTTC. The gene calls are TRBV9 and TRBJ2-1; 8 nucleotides match TRBD1. Germline-derived CDR1 and CDR2 are SGDLS and YYNGEE. J was trimmed by 8 bases and V by 1 base; bases with no gene match: 5. CDR3 length: 14 residues.

The chain uses TRBV5-1 and TRBJ2-2, with D hard to call. This CDR3 is built from 15 residues. Germline CDR1 SGHRS, CDR2 YFSETQ. V dropped 0 bases and J dropped 1 base, with 7 bases sitting between them. The CDR3: CASSLGFLNTGELFF. The CDR3, as DNA: TGCGCCAGCAGCTTGGGGTTTTTGAACACCGGGGAGCTGTTTTTT.

V usage is TRBV18 and J usage is TRBJ2-3, with D maybe TRBD1 (6 bases). Trimming left V 5 bases short and J 5 bases short, with 17 bases between. Germline V gene data show CDR1 as KGHSH and CDR2 as LQKENI. The CDR3 extends over 15 amino acids. The CDR3 nucleotides are TGTGCCAGCTCATTAAGACAGGCTGGCGTAGATACGCAGTATTTT. It specifies CASSLRQAGVDTQYF.